This T cell receptor beta chain appears in the sequencing data of a study of T cell clones after liver transplantation. The table came from immunoSEQ multiplex PCR; TCRdb's copy has only in-frame clones and leaves some out. The table includes about 120,000 clones, roughly nine tenths detected once. This clone was observed a single time. Sequenced here: CD4+ T cells from blood, sampled 12 months after liver transplant. This clonotype was sampled from a human patient who received a liver transplant. Certain T cells may be donor cells from the graft.

This CDR3 reads CASSPQGLAANTGELFF. CDR3 nucleotides: TGTGCCAGCTCACCGCAGGGATTAGCGGCTAACACCGGGGAGCTGTTTTTT. The chain employs TRBV18 and TRBJ2-2; perhaps TRBD2 as D (6 bases). This CDR3 is 17 amino acids long. With 3 bases removed from V and 2 bases from J, the gap between germline ends came to 16 bases. The germline V gene encodes CDR1 KGHSH and CDR2 LQKENI.